This T cell receptor (beta chain) was found in a study of TIL therapy for anti-PD-1-resistant metastatic lung cancer. Study-wide background: Half of patients were current or former smokers.

This CDR3 contains 16 residues. The ends lost 0 bases at V and 4 bases at J; junction bases unmatched: 5. The germline V gene encodes CDR1 SGHAT and CDR2 FQNNGV. Regarding time point: pre-treatment sample, taken before nivolumab and TIL therapy. The tumor samples were excised metastases, mostly pleural nodules or supraclavicular lymph nodes. Patients were adults with stage 4 NSCLC. The immunoSEQ assay was v3. Sequencing depth was around 2.2 million read pairs for survey level, roughly 4.5-6 million for deep. Method: immunoSEQ multiplex PCR; TCRdb's copy keeps in-frame clones and lacks some. This table holds more than 90,000 clones, around three fifths found once.

This chain links TRBV11-2 with TRBJ2-1, with 8 positions matching TRBD2. The specimen comprised tumor tissue, sampled at baseline. This receptor was taken from a person aged 25-85 years with non-small cell lung cancer. The CDR3 DNA reads as TGTGCCAGCAGCTTAGAGCGGGGGGCCCGATACAATGAGCAGTTCTTC. Its protein is CASSLERGARYNEQFF.